This TCR beta chain stems from a study of cytomegalovirus exposure and HLA in healthy donors. This clone was seen only once. The CDR3 has 15 residues. The germline CDR1 and CDR2 sequences are SGHRS and YFSETQ. Trimming left V 1 base short and J 7 bases short, with 15 bases between. The study ran its PCR with 60 Vbeta and 13 Jbeta primers. Using immunoSEQ multiplex PCR, the repertoire was profiled, and TCRdb retains in-frame clones only, with some absent. The data show over 35,000 clones, 64% seen once. The sample consisted of PBMCs. The chain has TRBV5-1 and TRBJ2-1, with D tentatively TRBD2 (6 bases). The sequence came from a human donor in good health. The CDR3 DNA sequence: TGCGCCAGCAGCTTGTTCTCGAACAGCGGGAATGAGCAGTTCTTC. Amino acids: CASSLFSNSGNEQFF.